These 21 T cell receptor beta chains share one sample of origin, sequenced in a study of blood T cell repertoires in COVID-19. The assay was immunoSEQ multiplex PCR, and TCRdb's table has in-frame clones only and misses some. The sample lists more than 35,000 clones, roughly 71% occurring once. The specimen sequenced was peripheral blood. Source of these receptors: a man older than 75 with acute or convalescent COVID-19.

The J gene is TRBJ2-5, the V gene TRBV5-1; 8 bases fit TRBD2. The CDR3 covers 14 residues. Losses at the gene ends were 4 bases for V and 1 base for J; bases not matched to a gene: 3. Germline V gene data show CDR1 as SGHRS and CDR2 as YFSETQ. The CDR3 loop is CASSPGGPQETQYF. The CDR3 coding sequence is TGCGCCAGCAGCCCGGGGGGGCCCCAAGAGACCCAGTACTTC.

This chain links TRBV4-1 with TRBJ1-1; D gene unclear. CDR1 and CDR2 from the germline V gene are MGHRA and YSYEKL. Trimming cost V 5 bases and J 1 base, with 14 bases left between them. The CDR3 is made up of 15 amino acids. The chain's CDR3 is CASSASPGSNTEAFF. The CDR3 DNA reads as TGCGCCAGCAGCGCTAGCCCGGGTTCGAACACTGAAGCTTTCTTT.

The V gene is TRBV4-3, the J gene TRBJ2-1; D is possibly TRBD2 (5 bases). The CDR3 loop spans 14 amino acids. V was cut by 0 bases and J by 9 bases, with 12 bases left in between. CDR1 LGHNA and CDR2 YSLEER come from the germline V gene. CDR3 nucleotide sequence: TGCGCCAGCAGCCAAGATTACGGAGGCGGTGAGCAGTTCTTC. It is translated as CASSQDYGGGEQFF.

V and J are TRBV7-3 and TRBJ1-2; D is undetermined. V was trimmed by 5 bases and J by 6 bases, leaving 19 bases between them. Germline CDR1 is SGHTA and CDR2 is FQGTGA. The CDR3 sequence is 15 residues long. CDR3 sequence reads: CASSPGGRQGNGYTF. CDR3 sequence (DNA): TGTGCCAGCAGCCCCGGAGGGAGGCAAGGCAATGGCTACACCTTC.

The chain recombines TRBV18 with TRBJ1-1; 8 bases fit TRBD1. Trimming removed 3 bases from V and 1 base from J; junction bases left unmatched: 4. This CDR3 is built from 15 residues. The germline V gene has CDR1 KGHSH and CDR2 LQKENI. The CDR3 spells CASSPQGAGNTEAFF. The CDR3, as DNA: TGTGCCAGCTCACCCCAGGGGGCGGGGAACACTGAAGCTTTCTTT. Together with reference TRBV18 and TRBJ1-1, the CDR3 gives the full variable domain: NAGVMQNPRHLVRRRGQEARLRCSPMKGHSHVYWYRQLPEEGLKFMVYLQKENIIDESGMPKERFSAEFPKEGPSILRIQQVVRGDSAAYFCASSPQGAGNTEAFFGQGTRLTVV.

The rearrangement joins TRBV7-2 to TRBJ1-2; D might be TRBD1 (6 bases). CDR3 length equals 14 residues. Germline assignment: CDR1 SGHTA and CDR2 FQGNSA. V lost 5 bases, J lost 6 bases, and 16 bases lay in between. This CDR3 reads CASSQVVQGDGYTF. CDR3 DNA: TGTGCCAGCAGCCAAGTCGTACAGGGAGATGGCTACACCTTC.

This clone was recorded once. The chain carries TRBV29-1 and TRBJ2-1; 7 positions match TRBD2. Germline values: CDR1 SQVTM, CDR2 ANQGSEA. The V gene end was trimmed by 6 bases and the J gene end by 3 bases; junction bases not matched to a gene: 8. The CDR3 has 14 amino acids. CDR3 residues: CSVPGGRGYNEQFF. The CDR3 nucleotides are TGCAGCGTACCGGGGGGACGGGGCTACAATGAGCAGTTCTTC.

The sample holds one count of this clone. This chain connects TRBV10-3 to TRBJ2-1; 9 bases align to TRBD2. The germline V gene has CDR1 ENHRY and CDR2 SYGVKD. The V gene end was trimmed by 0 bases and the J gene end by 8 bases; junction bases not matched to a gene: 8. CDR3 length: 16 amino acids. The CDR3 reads CAISESRIAGEDEQFF. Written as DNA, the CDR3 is TGTGCCATCAGTGAGTCGAGGATAGCGGGAGAAGATGAGCAGTTCTTC.

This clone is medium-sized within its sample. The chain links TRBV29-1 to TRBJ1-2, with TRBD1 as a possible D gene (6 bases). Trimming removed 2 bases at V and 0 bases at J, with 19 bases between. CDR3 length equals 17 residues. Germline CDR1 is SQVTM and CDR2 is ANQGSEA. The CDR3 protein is CSVETVGAGFANYGYTF. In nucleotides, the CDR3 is TGCAGCGTTGAAACGGTGGGGGCAGGCTTCGCTAACTATGGCTACACCTTC.

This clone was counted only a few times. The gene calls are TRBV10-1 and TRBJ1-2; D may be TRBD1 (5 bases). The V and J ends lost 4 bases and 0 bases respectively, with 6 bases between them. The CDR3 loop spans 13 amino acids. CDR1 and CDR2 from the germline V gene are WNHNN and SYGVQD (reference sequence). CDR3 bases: TGCGCCAGCAGTGGGACACCTAACTATGGCTACACCTTC. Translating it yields CASSGTPNYGYTF.

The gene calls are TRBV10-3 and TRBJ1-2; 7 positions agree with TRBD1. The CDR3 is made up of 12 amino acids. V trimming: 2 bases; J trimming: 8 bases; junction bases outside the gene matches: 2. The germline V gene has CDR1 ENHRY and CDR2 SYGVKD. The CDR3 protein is CAISEATGGYTF. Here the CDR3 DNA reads TGTGCCATCAGTGAGGCGACAGGGGGCTACACCTTC.

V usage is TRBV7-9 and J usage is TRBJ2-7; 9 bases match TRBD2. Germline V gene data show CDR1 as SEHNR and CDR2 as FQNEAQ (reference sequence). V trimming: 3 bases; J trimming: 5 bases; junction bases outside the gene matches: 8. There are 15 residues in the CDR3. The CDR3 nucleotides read TGTGCCAGCAGCTTTCCGACTAGCGGAACTAACGAGCAGTACTTC. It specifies CASSFPTSGTNEQYF.

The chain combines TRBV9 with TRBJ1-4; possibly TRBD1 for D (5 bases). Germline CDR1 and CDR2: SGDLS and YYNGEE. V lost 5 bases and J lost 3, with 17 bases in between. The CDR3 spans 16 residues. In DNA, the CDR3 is TGTGCCAGCAGTCCTTGGGAGGGGAGTCCTAATGAAAAACTGTTTTTT. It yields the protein CASSPWEGSPNEKLFF. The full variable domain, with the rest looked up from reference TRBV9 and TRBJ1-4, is DSGVTQTPKHLITATGQRVTLRCSPRSGDLSVYWYQQSLDQGLQFLIQYYNGEERAKGNILERFSAQQFPDLHSELNLSSLELGDSALYFCASSPWEGSPNEKLFFGSGTQLSVL.

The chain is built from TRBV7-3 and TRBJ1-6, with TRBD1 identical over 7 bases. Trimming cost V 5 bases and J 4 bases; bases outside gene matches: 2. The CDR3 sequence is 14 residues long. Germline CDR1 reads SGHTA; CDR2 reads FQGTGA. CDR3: CASSEGQYNSPLHF. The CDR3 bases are TGTGCCAGCAGCGAGGGACAGTATAATTCACCCCTCCACTTT.

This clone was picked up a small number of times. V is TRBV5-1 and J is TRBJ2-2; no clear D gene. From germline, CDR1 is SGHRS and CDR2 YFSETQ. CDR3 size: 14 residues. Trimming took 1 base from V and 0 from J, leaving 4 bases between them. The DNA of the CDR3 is TGCGCCAGCAGCTTGACACCGAACACCGGGGAGCTGTTTTTT. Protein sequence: CASSLTPNTGELFF.

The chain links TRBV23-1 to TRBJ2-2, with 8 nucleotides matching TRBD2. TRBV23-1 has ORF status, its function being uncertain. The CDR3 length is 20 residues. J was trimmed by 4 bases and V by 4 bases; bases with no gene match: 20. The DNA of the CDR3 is TGCGCCAGCAGTCCCGGGGGGGGATCGGACAGACTGATTGGCACCGGGGAGCTGTTTTTT. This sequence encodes CASSPGGGSDRLIGTGELFF.

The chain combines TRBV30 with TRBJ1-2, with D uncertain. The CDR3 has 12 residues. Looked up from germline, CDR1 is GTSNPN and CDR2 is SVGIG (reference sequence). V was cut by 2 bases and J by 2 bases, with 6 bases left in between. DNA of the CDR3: TGTGCCTGGAGTAGCCCCAACTATGGCTACACCTTC. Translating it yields CAWSSPNYGYTF.

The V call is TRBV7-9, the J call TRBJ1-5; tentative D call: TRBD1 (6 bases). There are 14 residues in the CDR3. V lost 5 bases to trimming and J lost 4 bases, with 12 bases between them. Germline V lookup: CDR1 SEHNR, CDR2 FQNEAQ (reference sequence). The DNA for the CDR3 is TGTGCCAGCAGCCTAGGACAGAAAAATCAGCCCCAGCATTTT. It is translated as CASSLGQKNQPQHF.

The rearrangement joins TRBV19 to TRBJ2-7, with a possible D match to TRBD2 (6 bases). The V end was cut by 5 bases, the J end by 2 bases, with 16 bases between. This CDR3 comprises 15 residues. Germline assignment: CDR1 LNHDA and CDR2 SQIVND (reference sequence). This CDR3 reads CASSSQAGAPYEQYF. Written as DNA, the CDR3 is TGTGCCAGTAGTTCCCAAGCGGGCGCACCCTACGAGCAGTACTTC.

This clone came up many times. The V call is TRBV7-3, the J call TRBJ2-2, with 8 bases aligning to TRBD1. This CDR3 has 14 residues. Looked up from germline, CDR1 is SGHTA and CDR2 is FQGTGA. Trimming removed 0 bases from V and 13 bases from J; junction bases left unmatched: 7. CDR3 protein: CASSLTSGQGGLFF. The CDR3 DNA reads TGTGCCAGCAGCTTAACGAGCGGACAGGGTGGGCTGTTTTTT.

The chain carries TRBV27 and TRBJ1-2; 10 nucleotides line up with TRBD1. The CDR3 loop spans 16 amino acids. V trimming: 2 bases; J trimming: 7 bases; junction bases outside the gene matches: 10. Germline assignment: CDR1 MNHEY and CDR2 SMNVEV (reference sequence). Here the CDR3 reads CASSLIRTGGVFGYTF. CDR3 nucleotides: TGTGCCAGCAGTTTAATAAGGACAGGGGGTGTCTTTGGCTACACCTTC.